These 29 T cell receptor beta chains share one sample of origin, sequenced in a study of blood T cell repertoires in COVID-19. Libraries were prepared by immunoSEQ multiplex PCR; TCRdb keeps only in-frame clonotypes and omits some of them. Among around 110,000 clones listed, approximately 80% were seen once. Sequenced input: peripheral blood. These receptors all stem from a woman between 55 and 75 years old with acute or convalescent COVID-19.

In its sample, this clone was seen a few times. The chain is built from TRBV2 and TRBJ1-3; perhaps TRBD1 as D (6 bases). Trimming took off 4 bases at V and 4 bases at J, with 11 bases between the two ends. CDR3 length: 14 amino acids. Germline CDR1 SNHLY, CDR2 FYNNEI. DNA for the CDR3: TGTGCCAGCAGTGGGCAGGGGCCGGGAAACACCATATATTTT. The encoded protein is CASSGQGPGNTIYF.

This chain links TRBV21-1 with TRBJ1-1. TRBV21-1 is a known pseudogene. The CDR3 extends over 14 amino acids. The CDR3 protein is CASSEGGEGTEAFF. Written as DNA, the CDR3 is TGTGCCAGCAGCGAGGGAGGGGAGGGCACTGAAGCTTTCTTT.

This clone was observed a single time. The V and J genes are TRBV19 and TRBJ2-1; 9 bases match TRBD2. Looked up from germline, CDR1 is LNHDA and CDR2 is SQIVND (reference sequence). Unmatched junction bases numbered 17, after V lost 5 bases and J lost 9 bases. The CDR3 has 17 amino acids. CDR3: CASSPTWVVAGEGEQFF. For the CDR3, the DNA is TGTGCCAGTAGTCCGACTTGGGTGGTAGCGGGAGAGGGTGAGCAGTTCTTC.

This clone was seen a single time. The gene calls are TRBV19 and TRBJ1-1; tentatively, D is TRBD1 (5 bases). CDR3 length: 15 residues. Germline V lookup: CDR1 LNHDA, CDR2 SQIVND (reference sequence). The V gene lost 3 bases and the J gene lost 5 bases, with 16 bases spanning the gap. For the CDR3, the DNA is TGTGCCAGTAGTATTTTCGGGGACGGGGGGACTGAAGCTTTCTTT. Translating it yields CASSIFGDGGTEAFF.

The CDR3 here is CASSRDRLYEQYF. The CDR3 region has the DNA TGTGCCAGCAGCCGGGACAGACTCTACGAGCAGTACTTC. This sequence joins TRBV12-3 or TRBV12-4 and TRBJ2-7, with 7 bases that match TRBD1. This CDR3 contains 13 residues. V lost 6 bases and J lost 3; bases outside the gene matches: 5.

The gene calls are TRBV4-2 and TRBJ1-2, with D unresolved. Germline CDR1 and CDR2: LGHNA and YNFKEQ. This CDR3 region has 15 residues. V gave up 4 bases and J gave up 3 bases, with 15 bases separating them. The CDR3 spells CASSPPGVGDYGYTF. The DNA of the CDR3 is TGTGCCAGCAGCCCCCCTGGGGTCGGGGACTATGGCTACACCTTC.

The V call is TRBV7-8, the J call TRBJ1-5; the D is unclear. From germline, CDR1 is SGHVS and CDR2 FQNEAQ. The V end was cut by 0 bases, the J end by 0 bases, with 12 bases between. This CDR3 contains 17 residues. DNA for the CDR3: TGTGCCAGCAGCTTAGCGGGGAGAGGTAATAGCAATCAGCCCCAGCATTTT. Protein sequence: CASSLAGRGNSNQPQHF.

The chain uses TRBV25-1 and TRBJ2-1; TRBD2 matches at 7 bases. This CDR3 has 14 residues. Losses at the gene ends were 7 bases for V and 7 bases for J; bases not matched to a gene: 10. CDR1 MGHDK and CDR2 SYGVNS come from the germline V gene. The CDR3 DNA sequence: TGTGCCAGCACCGGGAGGCACAGTGGGAATGAGCAGTTCTTC. This codes for CASTGRHSGNEQFF.

This rearrangement joins TRBV20-1 to TRBJ1-2, with D possibly being TRBD1 (5 bases). Looked up from germline, CDR1 is DFQATT and CDR2 is SNEGSKA (reference sequence). This CDR3 is 12 amino acids long. Deletions cut 3 bases from V and 5 bases from J, with 10 bases between. In DNA form, the CDR3 reads TGCAGTGCTAGTTTCAGGGAATATGGCTACACCTTC. Translating gives CSASFREYGYTF.

This clone is a singleton in its sample. The V gene is TRBV19, the J gene TRBJ2-7, with 13 bases that match TRBD2. This CDR3 spans 15 amino acids. Trimming cost V 6 bases and J 5 bases; bases outside gene matches: 7. Germline V gene data show CDR1 as LNHDA and CDR2 as SQIVND (reference sequence). This chain's CDR3 is CASSPPGLAGHEQYF. In DNA form, the CDR3 reads TGTGCCAGTAGCCCTCCGGGACTAGCGGGGCACGAGCAGTACTTC.

The rearrangement links TRBV18 to TRBJ1-5; D unclear. V was clipped by 2 bases and J by 9 bases, with 11 bases between them. This CDR3 region has 13 residues. The germline CDR1 and CDR2 sequences are KGHSH and LQKENI. The CDR3 DNA reads TGTGCCAGCTCACCAACCCAGGATCCGCCCCAGCATTTT. As protein: CASSPTQDPPQHF.

V is TRBV27 and J is TRBJ1-6, with D possibly matching TRBD1 (6 bases). Germline V gene data show CDR1 as MNHEY and CDR2 as SMNVEV (reference sequence). This CDR3 is 15 amino acids long. The germline V and J ends were trimmed by 4 bases and 6 bases, with 13 bases remaining between them. The CDR3 spells CASSSNRVTNSPLHF. In DNA, the CDR3 is TGTGCCAGCAGTTCTAACAGGGTTACTAATTCACCCCTCCACTTT.

The chain combines TRBV2 with TRBJ2-2, with 7 positions matching TRBD2. V trimming: 6 bases; J trimming: 7 bases; junction bases outside the gene matches: 8. Germline V gene lookup returns CDR1 SNHLY and CDR2 FYNNEI. The CDR3 consists of 14 residues. The CDR3, as DNA: TGTGCCAGCAGGTTGCGGGAGCGAGTCGGGGAGCTGTTTTTT. Protein sequence: CASRLRERVGELFF.

In this sample, this clone turned up once. V is TRBV19 and J is TRBJ2-7; the D gene is possibly TRBD2 (5 bases). CDR1 is LNHDA and CDR2 is SQIVND in the germline V gene (reference sequence). V was cut by 3 bases and J by 3 bases, with 18 bases left in between. CDR3 length: 16 residues. The DNA of the CDR3 is TGTGCCAGTAGTATGGTTCCGGACTCTTTTCTCTACGAGCAGTACTTC. This encodes CASSMVPDSFLYEQYF.

This rearrangement joins TRBV5-8 to TRBJ2-7; unclear D gene. CDR3 length equals 12 residues. Germline-derived CDR1 and CDR2 are SGHTS and YDEGEE. Trimming pared 1 base from V and 7 bases from J, leaving 9 bases between. CDR3 nucleotides: TGTGCCAGCAGCTTGTCTGTCGGTGAGCAGTACTTC. Translating gives CASSLSVGEQYF.

The rearrangement uses TRBV19 and TRBJ1-2, with D maybe TRBD1 (6 bases). Germline values: CDR1 LNHDA, CDR2 SQIVND (reference sequence). This CDR3 region has 16 residues. The V end was cut by 0 bases, the J end by 5 bases, with 16 bases between. Here the CDR3 DNA reads TGTGCCAGTAGTATAGATGGACGGCAGGGGAATTATGGCTACACCTTC. This sequence encodes CASSIDGRQGNYGYTF.

The chain carries TRBV5-1 and TRBJ1-2, with 7 positions matching TRBD1. The CDR3 consists of 15 residues. Germline CDR1 reads SGHRS; CDR2 reads YFSETQ. V dropped 2 bases and J dropped 1; count of bases not matched to a gene: 5. CDR3 in DNA: TGCGCCAGCAGCTTTACAGGGGCCGGTAACTATGGCTACACCTTC. As protein: CASSFTGAGNYGYTF.

The chain employs TRBV15 and TRBJ2-7; 10 bases are shared with TRBD2. CDR3 size: 15 residues. CDR1 and CDR2 from the germline V gene are LNHNV and YYDKDF (reference sequence). After removal of 1 base from V and 0 bases from J, the junction contained 0 bases not matched to a gene. CDR3 bases: TGTGCCACCAGCAGAGCTAGCGGGAGCTCCTACGAGCAGTACTTC. Translated, it gives CATSRASGSSYEQYF.

The chain links TRBV19 to TRBJ2-3, with 10 positions matching TRBD2. This CDR3 region has 14 residues. V was pared by 5 bases and J by 7 bases, with 6 bases of the junction left unmatched. CDR1 is LNHDA, CDR2 SQIVND, per germline (reference sequence). Here the CDR3 reads CASSQSGRANTQYF. The CDR3, as DNA: TGTGCCAGTAGTCAAAGCGGGAGGGCCAATACGCAGTATTTT.

This clone occurred once. The gene calls are TRBV11-3 and TRBJ1-1; perhaps TRBD1 as D (6 bases). Per the germline V gene, CDR1 is SGHNT and CDR2 is YENEEA. The V gene lost 2 bases and the J gene lost 4 bases, with 14 bases spanning the gap. This CDR3 region has 15 residues. This CDR3 reads CASSLSGVGGTEAFF. The CDR3 DNA reads TGTGCCAGCAGCTTATCAGGGGTCGGTGGCACTGAAGCTTTCTTT.

The chain uses TRBV30 and TRBJ1-1; TRBD1 matches 7 bases. This CDR3 region has 14 residues. The junction had 6 bases not matched to a gene; V was cut back by 3 bases and J by 2 bases. The germline V gene encodes CDR1 GTSNPN and CDR2 SVGIG (reference sequence). The CDR3 here is CAWRMRQGNTEAFF. The CDR3, as DNA: TGTGCCTGGAGGATGAGACAGGGCAACACTGAAGCTTTCTTT.

The gene calls are TRBV4-2 and TRBJ1-4, with TRBD1 matching 9 bases. The trim removed 4 bases at V and 3 bases at J, leaving 3 bases unmatched. The length of the CDR3 is 15 residues. Germline V gives CDR1 LGHNA, CDR2 YNFKEQ. The CDR3 spells CASSPRDRANEKLFF. In nucleotides, the CDR3 is TGTGCCAGCAGCCCCCGGGACAGGGCTAATGAAAAACTGTTTTTT.

The rearrangement links TRBV7-8 to TRBJ1-1; 7 positions agree with TRBD1. After removal of 10 bases from V and 1 base from J, the junction contained 6 bases not matched to a gene. CDR3 size: 13 residues. Germline loops: CDR1 SGHVS, CDR2 FQNEAQ. This CDR3 is CATNRGPNTEAFF. For the CDR3, the DNA is TGTGCCACCAACAGGGGCCCGAACACTGAAGCTTTCTTT.

This clone was counted only a few times. V and J are TRBV30 and TRBJ1-1; tentative D call: TRBD1 (6 bases). The CDR3 totals 16 residues. The V gene's germline CDR1 is GTSNPN and CDR2 SVGIG (reference sequence). Trimming stripped 2 bases from V and 4 bases from J, with 20 bases between. CDR3 loop: CAWSRRGGFLGTEAFF. The CDR3 DNA reads TGTGCCTGGAGTCGAAGGGGGGGGTTTTTGGGCACTGAAGCTTTCTTT.

The rearrangement uses TRBV6-1 and TRBJ1-3; D possibly corresponds to TRBD1 (5 bases). The CDR3 has 19 amino acids. Trimming left V 4 bases short and J 3 bases short, with 25 bases between. Germline V lookup: CDR1 MNHNS, CDR2 SASEGT. The CDR3 sequence is CASSGGGLTLGGHGNTIYF. The CDR3 nucleotides read TGTGCCAGCAGTGGGGGGGGGTTAACGTTGGGCGGCCATGGAAACACCATATATTTT.

The chain joins TRBV28 to TRBJ1-2, with 7 bases matching TRBD1. Per germline, CDR1 MDHEN and CDR2 SYDVKM. The V gene end was trimmed by 3 bases and the J gene end by 6 bases; junction bases not matched to a gene: 10. The CDR3 totals 15 residues. CDR3 protein: CASSFPAGGTDGYTF. DNA of the CDR3: TGTGCCAGCAGTTTCCCGGCAGGGGGTACTGATGGCTACACCTTC.

The chain carries TRBV7-2 and TRBJ2-2; D is perhaps TRBD2 (5 bases). Trimming cost V 2 bases and J 1 base, with 11 bases left between them. Germline CDR1 and CDR2: SGHTA and FQGNSA. This CDR3 has 16 residues. This CDR3 reads CASSLPSSLNTGELFF. CDR3 in DNA: TGTGCCAGCAGCTTACCTAGCAGTCTGAACACCGGGGAGCTGTTTTTT. The full variable domain, rest sourced from reference TRBV7-2 and TRBJ2-2, is GAGVSQSPSNKVTEKGKDVELRCDPISGHTALYWYRQSLGQGLEFLIYFQGNSAPDKSGLPSDRFSAERTGGSVSTLTIQRTQQEDSAVYLCASSLPSSLNTGELFFGEGSRLTVL.

This chain connects TRBV19 to TRBJ2-1, with 15 bases fitting TRBD2. This CDR3 region has 18 residues. CDR1 is LNHDA, CDR2 SQIVND, per germline (reference sequence). The junction had 3 bases not matched to a gene; V was cut back by 3 bases and J by 0 bases. CDR3 in amino acids: CASSIRTSGGASYNEQFF. The CDR3 DNA reads TGTGCCAGTAGTATCCGGACTAGCGGGGGGGCCTCCTACAATGAGCAGTTCTTC.

This clone has a handful of counts. The rearrangement joins TRBV7-9 to TRBJ2-1; 10 positions agree with TRBD1. This CDR3 contains 13 residues. Germline trimming cut 1 base from V and 9 bases from J; bases unmatched to any gene: 0. CDR1 SEHNR and CDR2 FQNEAQ come from the germline V gene (reference sequence). CDR3 sequence (DNA): TGTGCCAGCAGCTTAGGGACAGGGGGTGAGCAGTTCTTC. Translation gives CASSLGTGGEQFF.